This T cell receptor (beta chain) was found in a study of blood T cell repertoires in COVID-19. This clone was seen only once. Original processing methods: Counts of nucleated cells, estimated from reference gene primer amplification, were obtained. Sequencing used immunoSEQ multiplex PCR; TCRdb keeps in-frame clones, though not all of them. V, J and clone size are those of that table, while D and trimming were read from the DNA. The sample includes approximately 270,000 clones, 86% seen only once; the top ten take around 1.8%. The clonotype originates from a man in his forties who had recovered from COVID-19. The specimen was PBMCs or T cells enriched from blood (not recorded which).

CDR3 sequence (DNA): TGCGCCAGCAGCCAAACTCCCACTAGCGGGGGGATGGATACGCAGTATTTT. Amino acids: CASSQTPTSGGMDTQYF. This rearrangement joins TRBV4-3 to TRBJ2-3, with 12 bases lining up with TRBD2. The CDR3 consists of 17 residues. Germline CDR1 reads LGHNA; CDR2 reads YSLEER. V lost 2 bases and J lost 6; bases outside the gene matches: 9.